This T cell receptor beta chain was recovered during a study of sequential checkpoint blockade in melanoma. The repertoire was sequenced with immunoSEQ multiplex PCR; TCRdb's copy has only in-frame clones and lacks some. The sample includes about 9,600 clones, about 26% of them seen just once. The CDR3 length is 16 residues. Trimming stripped 0 bases from V and 0 bases from J, with 10 bases between. The germline gives CDR1 SGHRS, CDR2 YFSETQ. Treatment denoted: randomized to nivolumab then ipilimumab (arm A) or the reverse (arm B). The sequence derives from a human donor with melanoma. The J gene is TRBJ1-3, the V gene TRBV5-1; no clear D. Sequences were derived from tumor tissue (inferred from file names), sampled from a patient given nivolumab and ipilimumab in sequence. CDR3: CASSLAPGVSGNTIYF. CDR3 coding DNA: TGCGCCAGCAGCTTGGCCCCAGGAGTCTCTGGAAACACCATATATTTT.